This T cell receptor beta chain comes out of a study of Graves' ophthalmopathy and Graves' hyperthyroidism. Germline lookup yields CDR1 SGDLS and CDR2 YYNGEE. The length of the CDR3 is 13 residues. V lost 3 bases, J lost 3 bases, and 10 bases lay in between. Where ophthalmopathy was absent within 18 months of follow-up, hyperthyroidism was stable. Recruitment covered hyperthyroidism patients aged 18 to 65 whose new diagnosis was of under 2 months' duration. Other autoimmune diseases, uncontrolled infections, pregnancy or lactation led to the exclusion of patients. There are many counts of this clonotype. Amplification of the TCR beta CDR3 regions used RNA transcripts (as template). HTBI primers served in a first-round RT-PCR, which a second-round multiplex PCR followed. TCRdb reprocessed the multiplex PCR reads with MiXCR, giving one entry per CDR3 protein. The data contain about 370,000 distinct CDR3 sequences, roughly 15% of them singletons.

V gene TRBV9 combines with J gene TRBJ2-7; TRBD1 might be the D (6 bases). The receptor was isolated from an adult woman with stable Graves' hyperthyroidism. The sequencing input was peripheral blood. The CDR3 is CASSEGDNYEQYF. The CDR3 nucleotides are TGTGCCAGCAGCGAAGGGGACAACTACGAGCAGTACTTC.